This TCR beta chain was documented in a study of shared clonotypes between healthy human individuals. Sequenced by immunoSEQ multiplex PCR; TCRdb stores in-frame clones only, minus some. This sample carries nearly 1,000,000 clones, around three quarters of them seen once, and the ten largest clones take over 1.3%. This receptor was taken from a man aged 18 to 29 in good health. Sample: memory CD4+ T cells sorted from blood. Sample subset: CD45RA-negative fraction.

The CDR3 nucleotides read TGTGCCATCAGTGAGTCAGGGGGGTCGGATACGCAGTATTTT. This encodes CAISESGGSDTQYF. The V gene is TRBV10-3, the J gene TRBJ2-3; the D gene could be TRBD1 or TRBD2 (6 bases each). The CDR3 runs to 14 residues. Per the germline V gene, CDR1 is ENHRY and CDR2 is SYGVKD. V was pared by 0 bases and J by 6 bases, with 10 bases between.